These 9 T cell receptor beta chains were all obtained from the same sample, sequenced in a study of cytomegalovirus exposure and HLA in healthy donors. The PCR was carried out with 60 Vbeta primers and 13 Jbeta primers. TCRdb keeps only in-frame clones here, not all; method: immunoSEQ multiplex PCR. The sample holds fewer than 65,000 clones, 60% to 85% seen once. Sequencing was done on a sample of PBMCs. Receptors were obtained from a woman between 40 and 50 years old in good health and CMV-seropositive.

This clone showed up just a few times. The chain employs TRBV5-4 and TRBJ2-1, with 7 bases aligning to TRBD2. CDR1 and CDR2 from the germline V gene are SGHNT and YYREEE (reference sequence). The V and J ends lost 1 base and 8 bases, in that order; junction bases with no gene match: 6. This CDR3 is built from 14 residues. The CDR3 sequence is CASSLSGGVYEQFF. CDR3 nucleotides: TGTGCCAGCAGCTTGTCGGGGGGTGTATATGAGCAGTTCTTC.

The genes are TRBV6-1 and TRBJ1-3; weak D call: TRBD1 (6 bases). The V gene lost 5 bases and the J gene lost 1 base, with 12 bases spanning the gap. Germline assignment: CDR1 MNHNS and CDR2 SASEGT. The CDR3 extends over 15 amino acids. CDR3 nucleotides: TGTGCCAGCAGTCAACAGGGTTTATCTGGAAACACCATATATTTT. It encodes CASSQQGLSGNTIYF.

The chain is built from TRBV7-9 and TRBJ2-4, with 8 bases aligning to TRBD2. The germline V gene has CDR1 SEHNR and CDR2 FQNEAQ (reference sequence). V gave up 7 bases and J gave up 8 bases; unmatched junction bases: 7. The CDR3 length is 13 residues. The CDR3 here is CASTPRGGYIQYF. The DNA for the CDR3 is TGTGCCAGCACCCCCCGGGGGGGGTACATTCAGTACTTC.

The chain is built from TRBV29-1 and TRBJ1-1; tentatively, D is TRBD1 (5 bases). The germline CDR1 and CDR2 sequences are SQVTM and ANQGSEA. Trimming pared 5 bases from V and 5 bases from J, leaving 15 bases between. CDR3 length equals 13 residues. The CDR3 bases are TGCAGCGTTTATCAGGGCTTGGGGACTGAAGCTTTCTTT. It codes for CSVYQGLGTEAFF. The variable domain in full, with the rest retrieved from reference TRBV29-1 and TRBJ1-1, is SAVISQKPSRDICQRGTSLTIQCQVDSQVTMMFWYRQQPGQSLTLIATANQGSEATYESGFVIDKFPISRPNLTFSTLTVSNMSPEDSSIYLCSVYQGLGTEAFFGQGTRLTVV.

This chain joins TRBV2 and TRBJ1-2; D is unresolved. In germline, CDR1 is SNHLY, CDR2 FYNNEI. Trimming stripped 4 bases from V and 0 bases from J, with 9 bases between. The CDR3 has 14 residues. In DNA, the CDR3 is TGTGCCAGCAGTGTCGTCCCGTCTAACTATGGCTACACCTTC. Translated: CASSVVPSNYGYTF.

Concerning this clone: This sample includes further DNA sequences coding for the same CDR3. The chain links TRBV6-5 to TRBJ1-6, with D uncertain. Looked up from germline, CDR1 is MNHEY and CDR2 is SVGAGI. V lost 2 bases and J 7 bases, leaving 9 bases between the germline ends. There are 14 residues in the CDR3. The CDR3, as DNA: TGTGCCAGCAGTTACGCCGGACTAAATTCACCCCTCCACTTT. Translated, it gives CASSYAGLNSPLHF.

The chain links TRBV6-5 to TRBJ2-1; TRBD2 aligns across 12 bases. This CDR3 spans 14 amino acids. V lost 7 bases to trimming and J lost 9 bases; unmatched junction nucleotides: 7. Germline V CDR1 and CDR2: MNHEY, SVGAGI. The CDR3 bases are TGTGCCAGCATTCCTAGCGGGGGGGCAGGTGAGCAGTTCTTC. Protein product: CASIPSGGAGEQFF.

CDR3 bases: TGTGCCAGCAGTGAACTAGCGGGGAACACCGGGGAGCTGTTTTTT. Amino acid sequence: CASSELAGNTGELFF. The chain uses TRBV6-1 and TRBJ2-2; 8 bases are a match to TRBD2. Germline assignment: CDR1 MNHNS and CDR2 SASEGT. The CDR3 is 15 amino acids. J lost 1 base, V lost 2 bases, and 0 bases had no gene match.

J is TRBJ1-5 and V is TRBV6-1; a weak D match, TRBD1 (6 bases). The CDR3 has 15 amino acids. Between the trimmed V and J ends, which lost 3 bases and 3 bases, there was a span of 12 bases. Germline CDR1 is MNHNS and CDR2 is SASEGT. The CDR3 DNA sequence: TGTGCCAGCAGTGACAGGGGCGCTAACAATCAGCCCCAGCATTTT. As protein: CASSDRGANNQPQHF.